The 17 T cell receptor beta chains presented below share a single source sample, sequenced in a study of T cells after yellow fever vaccination. TCRdb passed the 5' RACE reads through MiXCR, listing each CDR3 protein once. This table holds around 600,000 distinct CDR3 sequences, over 9% found once. The specimen comprised PBMCs, sampled on the day of the yellow fever booster vaccination. The receptors here all came from a man younger than 40 who received the YFV17D yellow fever vaccine.

Ten or more counts support this clonotype. The chain has TRBV7-3 and TRBJ2-1, with TRBD2 identical over 11 bases. J lost 7 bases, V lost 5 bases, and 4 bases had no gene match. CDR1 is SGHTA and CDR2 is FQGTGA in the germline V gene. The CDR3 extends over 14 amino acids. The CDR3 is CASSELAGGNEQFF. Written as DNA, the CDR3 is TGTGCCAGCAGCGAGCTAGCGGGAGGAAATGAGCAGTTCTTC.

The rearrangement uses TRBV6-5 and TRBJ2-1, with 7 bases fitting TRBD2. The CDR3 has 16 residues. CDR1 MNHEY and CDR2 SVGAGI come from the germline V gene. V was pared by 3 bases and J by 6 bases, with 11 bases of the junction left unmatched. The CDR3 DNA sequence: TGTGCCAGCAGTTATCACAGTGGCGGGAGTGGCAATGAGCAGTTCTTC. This codes for CASSYHSGGSGNEQFF.

This clonotype occurred a few times. The chain carries TRBV11-2 and TRBJ2-7, with a possible D match to TRBD2 (7 bases). Trimming pared 6 bases from V and 6 bases from J, leaving 15 bases between. Germline V CDR1 and CDR2: SGHAT, FQNNGV. The CDR3 sequence is 13 residues long. CDR3 sequence reads: CASSTRGASEQYF. CDR3 DNA sequence: TGTGCCAGCAGTACCCGGGGGGCCAGCGAGCAGTACTTC.

The V gene is TRBV27, the J gene TRBJ2-1; D is perhaps TRBD1 or TRBD2 (5 bases each). This CDR3 has 13 amino acids. Germline V gene sequence: CDR1 MNHEY, CDR2 SMNVEV (reference sequence). The germline V and J ends were trimmed by 5 bases and 10 bases, with 15 bases remaining between them. Here the CDR3 DNA reads TGTGCCAGCAGTCCTCTGGGGGTCAGCGAGCAGTTCTTC. It codes for CASSPLGVSEQFF.

This clonotype was seen only a few times. This chain links TRBV20-1 with TRBJ2-3, with D possibly matching TRBD1 (5 bases). Germline CDR1 reads DFQATT; CDR2 reads SNEGSKA (reference sequence). The CDR3 totals 12 residues. With 4 bases removed from V and 1 base from J, the gap between germline ends came to 6 bases. The CDR3 DNA reads TGCAGTGCTATACAGGGCACAGATACGCAGTATTTT. The encoded protein is CSAIQGTDTQYF.

V is TRBV12-3 or TRBV12-4 and J is TRBJ2-3; 7 bases fit TRBD1. The CDR3 has 16 residues. Losses at the gene ends were 1 base for V and 2 bases for J; bases not matched to a gene: 6. The CDR3 spells CASSLEQGPYTDTQYF. The CDR3 coding sequence is TGTGCCAGCAGTTTAGAACAGGGGCCTTACACAGATACGCAGTATTTT.

V usage is TRBV6-1 and J usage is TRBJ1-5; D is possibly TRBD1 (5 bases). V lost 5 bases and J lost 1, with 21 bases in between. Germline-derived CDR1 and CDR2 are MNHNS and SASEGT. CDR3 size: 18 residues. DNA for the CDR3: TGTGCCAGCAGTCCCAGGGCCCAGACTGGTCTAAGCAATCAGCCCCAGCATTTT. Protein product: CASSPRAQTGLSNQPQHF.

The chain employs TRBV15 and TRBJ1-1; TRBD1 agrees at 7 bases. Germline values: CDR1 LNHNV, CDR2 YYDKDF (reference sequence). J gave up 0 bases and V 5 bases, and 3 bases lay outside the gene matches. The CDR3 contains 14 residues. CDR3 sequence (DNA): TGTGCCACCAGCGGAGGGGGCATGAACACTGAAGCTTTCTTT. This encodes CATSGGGMNTEAFF.

This chain connects TRBV14 to TRBJ2-5; 12 bases are a match to TRBD2. The CDR3 has 18 amino acids. Trimming at V came to 1 base and at J to 0 bases, leaving 6 bases not matched to a gene. In germline, CDR1 is SGHDN, CDR2 FVKESK. The CDR3 protein is CASSQGLTSGSYQETQYF. CDR3 sequence (DNA): TGTGCCAGCAGCCAAGGCCTGACTAGCGGGAGCTACCAAGAGACCCAGTACTTC.

The CDR3 sequence is CASSKDLYTDTQYF. The CDR3 nucleotides are TGCGCCAGCAGCAAGGACCTATACACAGATACGCAGTATTTT. The chain links TRBV5-1 to TRBJ2-3; D remains ambiguous. The CDR3 extends over 14 amino acids. CDR1 and CDR2 from the germline V gene are SGHRS and YFSETQ. V was shortened by 4 bases and J by 2 bases, with 11 bases between the two germline ends.

This clonotype was recorded a few times. This rearrangement joins TRBV4-3 to TRBJ2-1; 9 bases agree with TRBD1. Germline trimming cut 4 bases from V and 5 bases from J; bases unmatched to any gene: 6. The CDR3 loop spans 15 amino acids. The germline CDR1 and CDR2 sequences are LGHNA and YSLEER. The CDR3 bases are TGCGCCAGCAGCCGACGGGACAGGGTCGACAATGAGCAGTTCTTC. This sequence encodes CASSRRDRVDNEQFF.

V is TRBV18 and J is TRBJ2-1; D gene unclear. The V gene lost 2 bases and the J gene lost 10 bases, with 9 bases spanning the gap. Germline values: CDR1 KGHSH, CDR2 LQKENI. The CDR3 has 12 residues. CDR3 nucleotides: TGTGCCAGCTCACCAACTCAATGGGAGCAGTTCTTC. This encodes CASSPTQWEQFF.

This clonotype occurred many times. The rearrangement joins TRBV29-1 to TRBJ2-3, with 7 bases matching TRBD1. The CDR3 totals 12 residues. The germline V gene has CDR1 SQVTM and CDR2 ANQGSEA. V lost 5 bases and J lost 3; bases outside the gene matches: 2. CDR3 sequence: CSVSGGTDTQYF. Here the CDR3 DNA reads TGCAGCGTTTCAGGGGGTACAGATACGCAGTATTTT.

There are a few counts of this clonotype. V is TRBV11-2 and J is TRBJ1-5; D is unresolved. V was shortened by 1 base and J by 4 bases, with 11 bases between the two germline ends. CDR3 length: 15 residues. Germline-derived CDR1 and CDR2 are SGHAT and FQNNGV. CDR3 sequence reads: CASSLGASQNQPQHF. The CDR3 DNA is TGTGCCAGCAGCTTAGGGGCAAGTCAAAATCAGCCCCAGCATTTT. The variable domain in full, with the rest retrieved from reference TRBV11-2 and TRBJ1-5, is EAGVAQSPRYKIIEKRQSVAFWCNPISGHATLYWYQQILGQGPKLLIQFQNNGVVDDSQLPKDRFSAERLKGVDSTLKIQPAKLEDSAVYLCASSLGASQNQPQHFGDGTRLSIL.

The genes are TRBV2 and TRBJ1-2, with D perhaps TRBD1 (6 bases). The germline V gene encodes CDR1 SNHLY and CDR2 FYNNEI. This CDR3 spans 14 amino acids. V gave up 9 bases and J gave up 5 bases, with 19 bases separating them. The CDR3: CARILGTTFYGYTF. The CDR3 DNA sequence: TGTGCCAGGATTCTCGGGACAACGTTTTATGGCTACACCTTC.

In this sample, this clonotype turned up a few times. The rearrangement joins TRBV15 to TRBJ2-5; D is possibly TRBD2 (5 bases). The ends were cut back, 1 base at V and 3 bases at J, with 12 bases in the middle. The CDR3 length is 15 residues. Germline V gene sequence: CDR1 LNHNV, CDR2 YYDKDF (reference sequence). The CDR3 bases are TGTGCCACCAGCAGAGTGGGGAGCGGTGAAGAGACCCAGTACTTC. As protein: CATSRVGSGEETQYF. Based on the CDR3 plus reference TRBV15 and TRBJ2-5, the full variable domain is DAMVIQNPRYQVTQFGKPVTLSCSQTLNHNVMYWYQQKSSQAPKLLFHYYDKDFNNEADTPDNFQSRRPNTSFCFLDIRSPGLGDTAMYLCATSRVGSGEETQYFGPGTRLLVL.

The table lists this clonotype with a few counts. This rearrangement joins TRBV12-3 or TRBV12-4 to TRBJ2-3; possible D gene TRBD2, 7 bases. The CDR3 has 15 amino acids. V dropped 7 bases and J dropped 1 base, with 15 bases sitting between them. The CDR3 protein is CASTLGGAGTDTQYF. The CDR3 coding sequence is TGTGCCAGCACCCTGGGGGGGGCTGGCACAGATACGCAGTATTTT.